The 3 T cell receptor beta chains below come from one sample, sequenced in a study of shared clonotypes between healthy human individuals. The assay was immunoSEQ multiplex PCR, and TCRdb's table has in-frame clones only and misses some. The sample holds about 530,000 clones; around 96% are singletons and the top ten take approximately 0.06%. Sequencing was done on a sample of naive CD4+ T cells sorted from blood. The subset denotes: CD45RA+ positively selected. These TCRs come from a woman in her 30s in good health.

The CDR3 region has the DNA TGTGCCAGCAGCAAATCTGGTGTCAGCGGGCAAGAGAGCTCCTACAATGAGCAGTTCTTC. This encodes CASSKSGVSGQESSYNEQFF. The rearrangement uses TRBV21-1 and TRBJ2-1; the D call in the table, TRBD2, was not verified against the DNA. TRBV21-1 is an annotated pseudogene. The CDR3 is made up of 20 amino acids.

V usage is TRBV28 and J usage is TRBJ2-3, with 7 nucleotides matching TRBD2. The CDR3 spans 13 residues. V was clipped by 9 bases and J by 2 bases; unmatched bases: 5. Germline V gives CDR1 MDHEN, CDR2 SYDVKM. The CDR3 DNA is TGTGCCAGAGGAGCGGGAAACACAGATACGCAGTATTTT. It specifies CARGAGNTDTQYF.

This rearrangement joins TRBV5-4 to TRBJ2-3; D is possibly TRBD2 (5 bases). V was shortened by 2 bases and J by 5 bases, with 9 bases between the two germline ends. The CDR3 runs to 13 residues. Per the germline V gene, CDR1 is SGHNT and CDR2 is YYREEE (reference sequence). In DNA, the CDR3 is TGTGCCAGCAGCTTAGCGGTCCGAGATACGCAGTATTTT. Translated, it gives CASSLAVRDTQYF. Based on the CDR3 plus reference TRBV5-4 and TRBJ2-3, the full variable domain is ETGVTQSPTHLIKTRGQQVTLRCSSQSGHNTVSWYQQALGQGPQFIFQYYREEENGRGNFPPRFSGLQFPNYSSELNVNALELDDSALYLCASSLAVRDTQYFGPGTRLTVL.